The present T cell receptor beta chain was sequenced within a study of T cell repertoires in cytomegalovirus infection. The CDR3 has 11 amino acids. Germline V lookup: CDR1 SQVTM, CDR2 ANQGSEA. With 4 bases removed from V and 4 bases from J, the gap between germline ends came to 8 bases. Concerning this clonotype itself: Its antigen is unknown.

Each CDR3 protein gets one entry after TCRdb re-called the reads with MiXCR. The sample holds under 300,000 distinct CDR3 sequences; 20% to 25% are singletons and the top ten take approximately 19%. The J gene is TRBJ2-7, the V gene TRBV29-1; D remains unclear. Sequencing was performed on cultured PBMCs, taken from culture after CMV antigen stimulation. The source is a human donor in good health (CMV status not recorded). Some clones in this sample may be carry-over from other donors' samples. The CDR3 nucleotides read TGCAGCGTTGTCGGCGCTTACGAGCAGTACTTC. Protein sequence: CSVVGAYEQYF.